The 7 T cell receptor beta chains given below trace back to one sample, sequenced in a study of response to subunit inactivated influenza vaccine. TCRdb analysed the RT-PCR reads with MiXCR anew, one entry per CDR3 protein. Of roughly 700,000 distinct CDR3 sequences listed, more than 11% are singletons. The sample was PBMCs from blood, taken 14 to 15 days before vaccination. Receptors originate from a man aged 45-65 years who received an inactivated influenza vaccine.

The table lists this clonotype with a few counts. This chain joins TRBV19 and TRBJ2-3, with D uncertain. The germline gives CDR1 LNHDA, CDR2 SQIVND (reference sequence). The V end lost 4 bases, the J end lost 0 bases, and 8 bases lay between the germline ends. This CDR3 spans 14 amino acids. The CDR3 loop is CASSTFSSTDTQYF. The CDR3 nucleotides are TGTGCCAGTAGTACCTTTAGTAGCACAGATACGCAGTATTTT. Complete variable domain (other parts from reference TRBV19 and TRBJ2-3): DGGITQSPKYLFRKEGQNVTLSCEQNLNHDAMYWYRQDPGQGLRLIYYSQIVNDFQKGDIAEGYSVSREKKESFPLTVTSAQKNPTAFYLCASSTFSSTDTQYFGPGTRLTVL.

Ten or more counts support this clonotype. CDR3 sequence (DNA): TGTGCCAGCAGTGGACAGGTTAATGAAAAACTGTTTTTT. This translates into CASSGQVNEKLFF. The chain uses TRBV12-3 or TRBV12-4 and TRBJ1-4, with 7 bases lining up with TRBD1. J gave up 4 bases and V 5 bases, and 1 base lay outside the gene matches. The CDR3 loop spans 13 amino acids.

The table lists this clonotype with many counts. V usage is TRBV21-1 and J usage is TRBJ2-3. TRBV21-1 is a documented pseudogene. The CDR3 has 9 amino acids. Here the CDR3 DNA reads TGTGCCAGCAGCAGACAGCAGTATTTT. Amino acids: CASSRQQYF.

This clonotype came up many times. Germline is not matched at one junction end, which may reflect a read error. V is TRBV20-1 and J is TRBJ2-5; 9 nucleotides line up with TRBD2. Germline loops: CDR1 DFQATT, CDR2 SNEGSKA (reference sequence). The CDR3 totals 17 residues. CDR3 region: CCARDLRSGGSQETQYF. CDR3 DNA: TGCTGTGCTAGAGATCTTAGGAGCGGGGGGTCCCAAGAGACCCAGTACTTC.

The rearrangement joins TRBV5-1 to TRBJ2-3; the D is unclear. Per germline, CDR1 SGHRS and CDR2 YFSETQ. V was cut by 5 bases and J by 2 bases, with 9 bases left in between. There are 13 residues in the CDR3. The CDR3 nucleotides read TGCGCCAGCAGAGGAACGACCACAGATACGCAGTATTTT. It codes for CASRGTTTDTQYF.

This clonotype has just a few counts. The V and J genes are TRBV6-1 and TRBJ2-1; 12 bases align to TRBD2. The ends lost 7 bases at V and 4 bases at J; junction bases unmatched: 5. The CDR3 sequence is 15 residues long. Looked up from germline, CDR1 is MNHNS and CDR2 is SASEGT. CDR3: CASTLGTSGYNEQFF. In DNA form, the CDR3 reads TGTGCCAGCACGCTCGGGACTAGCGGGTACAATGAGCAGTTCTTC.

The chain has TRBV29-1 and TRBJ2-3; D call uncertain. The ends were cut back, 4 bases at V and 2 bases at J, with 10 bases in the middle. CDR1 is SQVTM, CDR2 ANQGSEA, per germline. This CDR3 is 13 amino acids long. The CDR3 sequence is CSVVWQYTDTQYF. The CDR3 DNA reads TGCAGCGTTGTGTGGCAGTACACAGATACGCAGTATTTT.